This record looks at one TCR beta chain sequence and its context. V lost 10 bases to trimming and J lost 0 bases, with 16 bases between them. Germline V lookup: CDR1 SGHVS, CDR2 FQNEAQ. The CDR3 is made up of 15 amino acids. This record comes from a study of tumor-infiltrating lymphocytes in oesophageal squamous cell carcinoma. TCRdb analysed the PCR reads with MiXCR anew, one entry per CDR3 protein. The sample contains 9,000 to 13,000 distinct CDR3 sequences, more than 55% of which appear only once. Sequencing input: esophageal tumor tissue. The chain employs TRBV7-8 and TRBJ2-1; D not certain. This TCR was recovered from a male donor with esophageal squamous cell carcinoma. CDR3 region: CAIKGASLSYNEQFF. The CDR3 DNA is TGTGCCATCAAGGGTGCGTCTCTCTCCTACAATGAGCAGTTCTTC.